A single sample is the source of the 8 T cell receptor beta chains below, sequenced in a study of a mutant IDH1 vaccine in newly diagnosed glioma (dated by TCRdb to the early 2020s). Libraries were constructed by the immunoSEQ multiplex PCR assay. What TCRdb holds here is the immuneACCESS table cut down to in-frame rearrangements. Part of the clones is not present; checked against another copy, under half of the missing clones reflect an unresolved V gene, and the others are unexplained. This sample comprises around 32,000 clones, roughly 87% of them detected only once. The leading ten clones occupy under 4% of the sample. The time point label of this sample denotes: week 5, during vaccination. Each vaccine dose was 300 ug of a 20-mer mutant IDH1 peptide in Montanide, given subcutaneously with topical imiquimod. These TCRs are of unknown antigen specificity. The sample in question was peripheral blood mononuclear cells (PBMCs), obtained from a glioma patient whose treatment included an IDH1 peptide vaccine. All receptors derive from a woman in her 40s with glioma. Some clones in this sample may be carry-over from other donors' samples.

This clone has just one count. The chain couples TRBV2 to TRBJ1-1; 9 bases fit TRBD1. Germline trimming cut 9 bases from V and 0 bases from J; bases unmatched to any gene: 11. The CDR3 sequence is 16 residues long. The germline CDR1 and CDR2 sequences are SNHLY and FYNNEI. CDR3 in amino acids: CASAPGTGTMNTEAFF. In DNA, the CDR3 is TGTGCCAGTGCCCCCGGGACAGGGACCATGAACACTGAAGCTTTCTTT.

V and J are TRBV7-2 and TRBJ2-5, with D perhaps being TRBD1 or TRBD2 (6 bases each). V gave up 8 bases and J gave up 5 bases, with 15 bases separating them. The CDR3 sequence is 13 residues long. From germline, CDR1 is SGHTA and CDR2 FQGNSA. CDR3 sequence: CASGKGGMETQYF. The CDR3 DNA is TGTGCCAGCGGAAAAGGGGGGATGGAGACCCAGTACTTC.

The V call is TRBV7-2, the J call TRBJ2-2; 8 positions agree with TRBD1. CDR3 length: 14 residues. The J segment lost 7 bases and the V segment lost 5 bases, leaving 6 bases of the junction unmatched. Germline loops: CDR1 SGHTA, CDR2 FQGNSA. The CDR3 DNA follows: TGTGCCAGCAGCCCTTTACAGGGGGTCGGGGAGCTGTTTTTT. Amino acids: CASSPLQGVGELFF.

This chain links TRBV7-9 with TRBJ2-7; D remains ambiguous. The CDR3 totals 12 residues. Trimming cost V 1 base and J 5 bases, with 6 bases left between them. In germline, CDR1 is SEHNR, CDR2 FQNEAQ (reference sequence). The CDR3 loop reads CASSLVGNEQYF. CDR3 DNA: TGTGCCAGCAGCTTAGTAGGGAACGAGCAGTACTTC. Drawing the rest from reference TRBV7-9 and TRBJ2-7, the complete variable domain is DTGVSQNPRHKITKRGQNVTFRCDPISEHNRLYWYRQTLGQGPEFLTYFQNEAQLEKSRLLSDRFSAERPKGSFSTLEIQRTEQGDSAMYLCASSLVGNEQYFGPGTRLTVT.

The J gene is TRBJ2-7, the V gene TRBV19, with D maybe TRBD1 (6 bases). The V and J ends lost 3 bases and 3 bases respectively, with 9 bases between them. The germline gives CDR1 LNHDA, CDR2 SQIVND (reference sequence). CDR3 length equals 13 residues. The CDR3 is CASSIGQFYEQYF. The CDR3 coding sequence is TGTGCCAGTAGTATTGGACAGTTCTACGAGCAGTACTTC.

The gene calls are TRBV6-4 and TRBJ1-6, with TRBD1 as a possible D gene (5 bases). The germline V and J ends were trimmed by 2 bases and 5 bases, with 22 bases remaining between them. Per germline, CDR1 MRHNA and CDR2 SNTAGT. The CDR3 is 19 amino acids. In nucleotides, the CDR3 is TGTGCCAGCAGTGACCGGGAGGGGAGAAACTTTAAGAATAATTCACCCCTCCACTTT. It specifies CASSDREGRNFKNNSPLHF.

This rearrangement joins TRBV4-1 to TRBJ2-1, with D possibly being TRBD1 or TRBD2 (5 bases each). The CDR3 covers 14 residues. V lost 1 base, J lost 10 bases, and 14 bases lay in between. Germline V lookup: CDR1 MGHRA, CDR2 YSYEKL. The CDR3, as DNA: TGCGCCAGCAGCCAAGTGACTTTGGGGGAGGAGCAGTTCTTC. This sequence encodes CASSQVTLGEEQFF.

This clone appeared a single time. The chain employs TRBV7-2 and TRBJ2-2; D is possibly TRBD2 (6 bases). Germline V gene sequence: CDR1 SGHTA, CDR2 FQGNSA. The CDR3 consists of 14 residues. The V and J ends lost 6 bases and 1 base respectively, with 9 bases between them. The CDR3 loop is CASRETRNTGELFF. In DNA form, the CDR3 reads TGTGCCAGCAGGGAGACTAGGAACACCGGGGAGCTGTTTTTT.